One T cell receptor beta chain is described in this entry. What it binds is not known. The sample originates from a study of shared clonotypes between healthy human individuals. About the research overall: Ranging from 18 to 49 in age, donors were a couple of women and a few men. Whole-study findings and limits: Sampling included only blood; tissue repertoires likely differ.

Trimming took 6 bases from V and 6 from J, leaving 12 bases between them. The length of the CDR3 is 13 residues. Per the germline V gene, CDR1 is MGHDK and CDR2 is SYGVNS. The donor population consisted of healthy HIV-negative adults with no recent acute infections or vaccinations. The quantity of DNA used in unsorted PBMC replicate PCRs was around 0.3 ug, corresponding to tens of thousands of T cell genomes. Profiling relied on immunoSEQ multiplex PCR, and the TCRdb table lists in-frame clones only, not all of them. The data contain roughly 450,000 clones, 60% to 85% of them singletons. This clonotype was sampled from a middle-aged woman in good health. Some clones in this sample may be carry-over from other donors' samples. The specimen was PBMCs. This chain uses TRBV25-1 with TRBJ2-1; the D is unclear. This chain's CDR3 is CASSTFGVNEQFF. The CDR3 nucleotides read TGTGCCAGCAGCACCTTCGGCGTCAATGAGCAGTTCTTC.